These 19 T cell receptor beta chains were sequenced from one sample in a study of T cells in Graves' hyperthyroidism and ophthalmopathy (dated by TCRdb to the late 2010s). The library was obtained by multiplex PCR. The reads were generated on an Illumina HiSeq 2000. TCR beta CDR3 regions were amplified from RNA transcripts. A first-round RT-PCR of the TCR CDR3 used the HTBI primer set with the Qiagen OneStep RT-PCR kit. The raw public reads went through TCRdb reprocessing: fastp at Q25, MiXCR clone calling, in-frame beta chains kept. Each record represents a unique CDR3 protein, reported with the most common genes and DNA among its rows. The sample profile shows 530,000 or so distinct CDR3 sequences; roughly a sixth of them were found once. The top ten constitute approximately 15% of the sample. The specimen was blood. These TCRs come from a woman under 30 with Graves' ophthalmopathy.

Note on this clonotype: Possible read error: a much larger clone is one base away. The CDR3 loop reads CASSETTGEAFF. CDR3 in DNA: TGTGCCAGCAGTGAAACGACAGGGGAAGCTTTCTTT. The chain combines TRBV28 with TRBJ1-1; 7 bases align to TRBD1. This CDR3 is 12 amino acids long. Germline V gene lookup returns CDR1 MDHEN and CDR2 SYDVKM. After removal of 5 bases from V and 8 bases from J, the junction contained 5 bases not matched to a gene.

The table lists this clonotype with many counts. V gene TRBV7-8 combines with J gene TRBJ1-5; D is unresolved. The CDR3 totals 15 residues. Between the trimmed V and J ends, which lost 1 base and 4 bases, there was a span of 11 bases. Germline lookup yields CDR1 SGHVS and CDR2 FQNEAQ. CDR3 coding DNA: TGTGCCAGCAGCTTAGGAGGCCGGTTTAATCAGCCCCAGCATTTT. It yields the protein CASSLGGRFNQPQHF.

This clonotype has ten or more counts. This rearrangement joins TRBV28 to TRBJ2-7; 7 bases align to TRBD1. From germline, CDR1 is MDHEN and CDR2 SYDVKM. V lost 6 bases to trimming and J lost 2 bases; unmatched junction nucleotides: 7. The CDR3 sequence is 14 residues long. The CDR3 spells CASRGGGSPYEQYF. CDR3 nucleotide sequence: TGTGCCAGCAGAGGGGGCGGATCACCCTACGAGCAGTACTTC.

This clonotype was counted at least ten times. The chain combines TRBV28 with TRBJ2-7; 7 nucleotides agree with TRBD1. The CDR3 runs 11 residues. CDR1 MDHEN and CDR2 SYDVKM come from the germline V gene. After removal of 9 bases from V and 7 bases from J, the junction contained 6 bases not matched to a gene. CDR3 region: CASSDRQEQYF. DNA for the CDR3: TGTGCCAGTTCGGACAGGCAAGAGCAGTACTTC.

The chain carries TRBV15 and TRBJ2-3; D is perhaps TRBD1 (5 bases). The CDR3 covers 15 residues. Trimming took off 5 bases at V and 0 bases at J, with 12 bases between the two ends. CDR1 and CDR2 from the germline V gene are LNHNV and YYDKDF (reference sequence). The CDR3 nucleotides are TGTGCCACCAGCGCCGAGCGACAGAGCACAGATACGCAGTATTTT. Protein product: CATSAERQSTDTQYF.

About this clonotype: Mismatch with germline at one junction end may stem from a read error. This chain's CDR3 is CASRYGGTDERAPNF. The CDR3 region has the DNA TGCGCCAGCCGATACGGCGGGACAGACGAAAGAGCTCCAAACTTC. The chain joins TRBV5-1 to TRBJ2-5; weak D call: TRBD1 (7 bases). CDR1 and CDR2 from the germline V gene are SGHRS and YFSETQ. The CDR3 runs 15 residues.

This clonotype turned up a few times. V is TRBV6-4 and J is TRBJ1-5, with 8 bases identical to TRBD1. The germline CDR1 and CDR2 sequences are MRHNA and SNTAGT. The CDR3 consists of 17 residues. Trimming took 0 bases from V and 7 from J; bases not matched to a gene: 11. The CDR3 here is CASSDSLSRGLVQPQHF. The CDR3 region has the DNA TGTGCCAGCAGTGACTCCTTATCCAGGGGGCTGGTGCAGCCCCAGCATTTT.

This clonotype was seen only once. This chain connects TRBV30 to TRBJ1-4, with TRBD1 identical over 8 bases. With V trimmed by 5 bases and J by 8 bases, 4 bases remained unmatched. CDR1 GTSNPN and CDR2 SVGIG come from the germline V gene (reference sequence). This CDR3 has 12 residues. The CDR3 spells CAWDRGREKLFF. CDR3 in DNA: TGTGCCTGGGACAGGGGAAGGGAAAAACTGTTTTTT.

This clonotype has at least ten counts. The chain joins TRBV6-1 to TRBJ2-3; D unclear. With 8 bases removed from V and 1 base from J, the gap between germline ends came to 10 bases. Germline V gives CDR1 MNHNS, CDR2 SASEGT. The CDR3 totals 13 residues. CDR3 amino acids: CASFDRGTDTQYF. The CDR3 DNA reads TGTGCCAGCTTCGACCGAGGCACAGATACGCAGTATTTT.

The chain combines TRBV6-1 with TRBJ1-4, with D unclear. From germline, CDR1 is MNHNS and CDR2 SASEGT. Trimming took off 6 bases at V and 8 bases at J, with 16 bases between the two ends. CDR3 length equals 14 residues. The CDR3 loop is CASSDFGIREKLFF. The CDR3 nucleotides read TGTGCCAGCAGCGACTTCGGCATTCGAGAAAAACTGTTTTTT.

As to this clonotype: One base away lies a much larger clone, so this may be a sequencing read error. V is TRBV12-3 or TRBV12-4 and J is TRBJ2-1; D not certain. Trimming pared 0 bases from V and 6 bases from J, leaving 9 bases between. The CDR3 runs 14 residues. CDR3 loop: CASSLAFGPNEQFF. Written as DNA, the CDR3 is TGTGCCAGCAGTTTAGCGTTTGGCCCCAATGAGCAGTTCTTC.

The sample holds many counts of this clonotype. This chain connects TRBV2 to TRBJ2-7, with TRBD1 identical over 7 bases. The junction had 8 bases not matched to a gene; V was cut back by 7 bases and J by 2 bases. Germline CDR1 SNHLY, CDR2 FYNNEI. CDR3 length equals 14 residues. The CDR3 DNA sequence: TGTGCCAGCATTCGACAGGGCCGACCCTACGAGCAGTACTTC. It is translated as CASIRQGRPYEQYF.

The chain links TRBV6-1 to TRBJ2-3, with TRBD2 matching 9 bases. Trimming took 4 bases from V and 2 from J; bases not matched to a gene: 16. The CDR3 runs 19 residues. Germline V gene lookup returns CDR1 MNHNS and CDR2 SASEGT. As DNA, the CDR3 is TGTGCCAGCAGTGTGGGGGCGGGGGGGGGGCGATTCTCCACAGATACGCAGTATTTT. It encodes CASSVGAGGGRFSTDTQYF.

Turning to this clonotype: This could be a read error, since a much larger clone is one nucleotide away. This likely comes from a read error, as the CDR3 has no conserved phenylalanine or tryptophan at its end. V and J are TRBV12-3 or TRBV12-4 and TRBJ1-1; D not certain. V lost 8 bases and J lost 1, with 14 bases in between. The CDR3 spans 14 residues. The CDR3 sequence is CASGFSTGNTEAFL. In nucleotides, the CDR3 is TGTGCCAGCGGCTTTTCTACGGGGAACACTGAAGCTTTCCTT.

This CDR3 reads CATSDLRTGDTGELFF. The CDR3 DNA is TGTGCCACCAGTGATTTGCGGACAGGGGACACCGGGGAGCTGTTTTTT. V and J are TRBV24-1 and TRBJ2-2; 9 bases fit TRBD1. The junction had 1 base not matched to a gene; V was cut back by 0 bases and J by 3 bases. The CDR3 is 16 residues long. The germline V gene has CDR1 KGHDR and CDR2 SFDVKD.

There are many counts of this clonotype. The chain employs TRBV18 and TRBJ2-7; 7 nucleotides align to TRBD2. The CDR3 loop spans 14 amino acids. V lost 3 bases, J lost 4 bases, and 6 bases stayed unmatched. Germline CDR1 KGHSH, CDR2 LQKENI. The CDR3 bases are TGTGCCAGCTCACCTCGGGACTACATTTACGAGCAGTACTTC. Its translation: CASSPRDYIYEQYF.

This clonotype has just a few counts. The chain recombines TRBV4-1 with TRBJ1-5; D uncertain. V was clipped by 0 bases and J by 5 bases, with 17 bases between them. This CDR3 has 17 residues. Germline lookup yields CDR1 MGHRA and CDR2 YSYEKL. CDR3 nucleotide sequence: TGCGCCAGCAGCCAAGATCCCGGTTTACTGCTCCATCAGCCCCAGCATTTT. The encoded protein is CASSQDPGLLLHQPQHF.

This clonotype was recorded many times. The chain couples TRBV28 to TRBJ1-4; maybe TRBD1 (5 bases). The CDR3 covers 15 residues. Trimming took off 5 bases at V and 8 bases at J, with 18 bases between the two ends. The germline gives CDR1 MDHEN, CDR2 SYDVKM. The DNA of the CDR3 is TGTGCCAGCAGTCCTCCGGGACCCCAAAAGGAAAAACTGTTTTTT. Protein sequence: CASSPPGPQKEKLFF. The full variable domain, in which reference TRBV28 and TRBJ1-4 provide the parts outside the CDR3, is DVKVTQSSRYLVKRTGEKVFLECVQDMDHENMFWYRQDPGLGLRLIYFSYDVKMKEKGDIPEGYSVSREKKERFSLILESASTNQTSMYLCASSPPGPQKEKLFFGSGTQLSVL.

In this sample, this clonotype turned up many times. Written as DNA, the CDR3 is TGTGCCAGCAGTTACCCGGTTTTTTTAACTCGGGCTTTCTTT. Its protein is CASSYPVFLTRAFF. V usage is TRBV6-6 and J usage is TRBJ1-1; the D is unclear. Trimming stripped 2 bases from V and 11 bases from J, with 18 bases between. The germline V gene encodes CDR1 MNHNY and CDR2 SVGAGI (reference sequence). The CDR3 has 14 amino acids.